The 14 T cell receptor beta chains in this list originate from one sample, sequenced in a study of T cell responses to AZD1222 COVID-19 vaccine. The data were produced by immunoSEQ multiplex PCR, yet TCRdb's version contains in-frame clones alone and is incomplete. There are just under 150,000 clones in the sample; approximately 85% occur only once, and 5% to 6.5% lies in the top ten. The sample here was peripheral blood, taken 28 days after the second dose of the MenACWY control vaccine. The source is an adult who received the MenACWY meningococcal vaccine as a control.

This clone has just one count. The rearrangement joins TRBV20-1 to TRBJ1-1, with D hard to call. Trimming removed 3 bases from V and 7 bases from J, with 9 bases in between. The CDR3 contains 11 residues. Germline V gene sequence: CDR1 DFQATT, CDR2 SNEGSKA (reference sequence). The chain's CDR3 is CSASSLDEAFF. DNA of the CDR3: TGCAGTGCTAGCAGCCTAGATGAAGCTTTCTTT.

The chain joins TRBV18 to TRBJ2-1; D uncertain. CDR1 is KGHSH, CDR2 LQKENI, per germline. Trimming took 0 bases from V and 6 from J, leaving 6 bases between them. This CDR3 has 13 residues. DNA for the CDR3: TGTGCCAGCTCACCACCCAGGCCCAATGAGCAGTTCTTC. Amino acid sequence: CASSPPRPNEQFF.

Details on this clone: One end of the junction varies from germline; a read error may be responsible. The CDR3 here is CASSFGRQGTQYF. In DNA form, the CDR3 reads TGTGCCAGCAGTTTTGGCCGTCAAGGGACCCAGTACTTC. The rearrangement uses TRBV12-3 or TRBV12-4 and TRBJ2-5, with D hard to call. The CDR3 is 13 residues long.

This clone was counted a single time. This sequence joins TRBV4-1 and TRBJ2-3; weak D call: TRBD2 (6 bases). Per the germline V gene, CDR1 is MGHRA and CDR2 is YSYEKL. This CDR3 contains 14 residues. V shed 4 bases and J shed 3 bases, with 11 bases lying between them. The CDR3 nucleotides read TGCGCCAGCAGCCGTAACGGGGGAACAGATACGCAGTATTTT. Its protein is CASSRNGGTDTQYF.

The chain combines TRBV2 with TRBJ2-1, with 14 bases aligning to TRBD2. The germline V gene encodes CDR1 SNHLY and CDR2 FYNNEI. Trimming cost V 7 bases and J 6 bases; bases outside gene matches: 8. The CDR3 contains 16 residues. The CDR3 region has the DNA TGTGCCAGCACCCCACCGGGACTAGCGGGAGCCAATGAGCAGTTCTTC. Amino acids: CASTPPGLAGANEQFF.

J is TRBJ2-7 and V is TRBV28, with 8 bases identical to TRBD1. Trimming at V came to 6 bases and at J to 3 bases, leaving 10 bases not matched to a gene. Germline lookup yields CDR1 MDHEN and CDR2 SYDVKM. CDR3 length: 15 amino acids. The CDR3 is CASSPRTGTGYEQYF. The CDR3 coding sequence is TGTGCCAGCAGCCCCAGGACAGGGACTGGCTACGAGCAGTACTTC.

The chain couples TRBV6-1 to TRBJ1-2; tentatively, D is TRBD1 (5 bases). The germline V and J ends were trimmed by 2 bases and 4 bases, with 11 bases remaining between them. The CDR3 totals 14 residues. The germline V gene encodes CDR1 MNHNS and CDR2 SASEGT. The CDR3 protein is CASSERQTIYGYTF. The CDR3 region has the DNA TGTGCCAGCAGTGAAAGACAGACCATCTATGGCTACACCTTC.

The chain joins TRBV7-2 to TRBJ2-3; D uncertain. The CDR3 has 14 amino acids. V shed 1 base and J shed 8 bases, with 13 bases lying between them. The germline V gene has CDR1 SGHTA and CDR2 FQGNSA. CDR3: CASSLVVDPGTQYF. DNA of the CDR3: TGTGCCAGCAGCTTAGTCGTCGATCCGGGTACGCAGTATTTT.

This clone was seen just once. The CDR3 here is CASSLVGQGVSGANVLTF. CDR3 in DNA: TGTGCCAGCAGCTTAGTGGGACAGGGGGTCTCTGGGGCCAACGTCCTGACTTTC. The chain joins TRBV7-8 to TRBJ2-6; 11 nucleotides align to TRBD1. Germline V gene sequence: CDR1 SGHVS, CDR2 FQNEAQ. V gave up 1 base and J gave up 0 bases; unmatched junction bases: 2. This CDR3 is built from 18 residues.

The V call is TRBV5-6, the J call TRBJ2-1, with D maybe TRBD1 (6 bases). There are 13 residues in the CDR3. Trimming removed 0 bases from V and 12 bases from J, with 13 bases in between. Germline V gives CDR1 SGHDT, CDR2 YYEEEE. The CDR3 DNA reads as TGTGCCAGCAGCTTGGCAGGGGCCGAAGTGCAGTTCTTC. It codes for CASSLAGAEVQFF.

V gene TRBV28 combines with J gene TRBJ1-3; TRBD1 aligns across 8 bases. Looked up from germline, CDR1 is MDHEN and CDR2 is SYDVKM. The CDR3 runs to 13 residues. The junction had 8 bases not matched to a gene; V was cut back by 8 bases and J by 8 bases. The CDR3 here is CASPDRAGDTIYF. The CDR3 coding sequence is TGTGCCAGCCCGGACAGGGCTGGGGACACCATATATTTT.

The chain recombines TRBV7-6 with TRBJ1-1; D is uncertain. CDR3 length: 15 amino acids. CDR1 is SGHVS, CDR2 FNYEAQ, per germline. The V end lost 5 bases, the J end lost 1 base, and 14 bases lay between the germline ends. The CDR3 protein is CASSPDAVSNTEAFF. Here the CDR3 DNA reads TGTGCCAGCAGCCCGGATGCGGTTTCGAACACTGAAGCTTTCTTT.

The chain joins TRBV11-3 to TRBJ2-5; TRBD2 agrees at 7 bases. V lost 3 bases, J lost 2 bases, and 6 bases stayed unmatched. Per germline, CDR1 SGHNT and CDR2 YENEEA. CDR3 length: 15 residues. CDR3 DNA: TGTGCCAGCAGCTTTGGAGCGGGATCGCAAGAGACCCAGTACTTC. Its translation is CASSFGAGSQETQYF.

The sample holds one count of this clone. The chain carries TRBV30 and TRBJ1-3; no definite D call. Deletions cut 0 bases from V and 3 bases from J, with 3 bases between. Germline CDR1 is GTSNPN and CDR2 is SVGIG (reference sequence). CDR3 size: 12 residues. Written as DNA, the CDR3 is TGTGCCTGGAGTGTAGGTGGAAACACCATATATTTT. It translates to CAWSVGGNTIYF.